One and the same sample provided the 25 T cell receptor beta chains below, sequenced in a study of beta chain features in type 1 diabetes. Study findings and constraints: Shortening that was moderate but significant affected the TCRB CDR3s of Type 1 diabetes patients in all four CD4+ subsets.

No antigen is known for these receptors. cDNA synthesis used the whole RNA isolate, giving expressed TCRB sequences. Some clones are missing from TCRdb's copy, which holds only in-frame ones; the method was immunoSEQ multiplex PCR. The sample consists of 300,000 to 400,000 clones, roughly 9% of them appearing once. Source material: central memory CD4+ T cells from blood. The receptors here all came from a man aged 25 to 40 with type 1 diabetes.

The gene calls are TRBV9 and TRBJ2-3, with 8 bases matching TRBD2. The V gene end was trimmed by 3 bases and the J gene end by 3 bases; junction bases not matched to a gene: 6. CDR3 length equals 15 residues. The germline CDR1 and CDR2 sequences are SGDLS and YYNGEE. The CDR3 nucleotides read TGTGCCAGCAGCGAGCGGGGGACCGGGACAGATACGCAGTATTTT. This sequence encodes CASSERGTGTDTQYF.

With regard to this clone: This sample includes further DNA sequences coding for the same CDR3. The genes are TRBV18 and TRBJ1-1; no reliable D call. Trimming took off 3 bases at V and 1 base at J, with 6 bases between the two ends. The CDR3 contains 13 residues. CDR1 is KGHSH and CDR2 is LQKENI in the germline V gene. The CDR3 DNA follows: TGTGCCAGCTCACCCTCAGGGAACACTGAAGCTTTCTTT. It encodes CASSPSGNTEAFF. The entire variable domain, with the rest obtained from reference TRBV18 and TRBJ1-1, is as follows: NAGVMQNPRHLVRRRGQEARLRCSPMKGHSHVYWYRQLPEEGLKFMVYLQKENIIDESGMPKERFSAEFPKEGPSILRIQQVVRGDSAAYFCASSPSGNTEAFFGQGTRLTVV.

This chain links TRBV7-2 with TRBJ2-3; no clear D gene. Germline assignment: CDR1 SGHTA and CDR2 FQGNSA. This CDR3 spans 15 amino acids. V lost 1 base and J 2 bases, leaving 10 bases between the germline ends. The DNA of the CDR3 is TGTGCCAGCAGCTTAGACTATTCCCACACAGATACGCAGTATTTT. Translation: CASSLDYSHTDTQYF.

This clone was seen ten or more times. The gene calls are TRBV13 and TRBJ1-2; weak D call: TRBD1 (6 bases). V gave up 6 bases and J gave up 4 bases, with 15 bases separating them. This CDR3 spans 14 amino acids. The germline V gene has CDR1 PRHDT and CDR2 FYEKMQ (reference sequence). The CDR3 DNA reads TGTGCCAGCAGTTTAAAAGAGGGGGGCTATGGCTACACCTTC. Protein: CASSLKEGGYGYTF.

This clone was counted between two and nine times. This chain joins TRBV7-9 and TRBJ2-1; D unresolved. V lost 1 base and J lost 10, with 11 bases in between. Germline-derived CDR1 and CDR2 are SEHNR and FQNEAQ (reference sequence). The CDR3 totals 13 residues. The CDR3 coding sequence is TGTGCCAGCAGCTTAGAGGGCCCAAGGGAGCAGTTCTTC. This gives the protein CASSLEGPREQFF. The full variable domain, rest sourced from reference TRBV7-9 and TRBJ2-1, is DTGVSQNPRHKITKRGQNVTFRCDPISEHNRLYWYRQTLGQGPEFLTYFQNEAQLEKSRLLSDRFSAERPKGSFSTLEIQRTEQGDSAMYLCASSLEGPREQFFGPGTRLTVL.

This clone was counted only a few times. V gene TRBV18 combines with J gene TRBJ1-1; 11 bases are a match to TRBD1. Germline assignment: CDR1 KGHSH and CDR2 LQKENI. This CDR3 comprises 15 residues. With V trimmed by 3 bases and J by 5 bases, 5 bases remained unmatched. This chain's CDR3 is CASSPGQGDGTEAFF. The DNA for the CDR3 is TGTGCCAGCTCACCGGGACAGGGGGATGGGACTGAAGCTTTCTTT.

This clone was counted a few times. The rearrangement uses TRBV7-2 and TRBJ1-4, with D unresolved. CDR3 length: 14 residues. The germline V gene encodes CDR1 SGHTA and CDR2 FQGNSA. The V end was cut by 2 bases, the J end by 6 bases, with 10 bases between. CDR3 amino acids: CASSLTLDDEKLFF. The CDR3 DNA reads TGTGCCAGCAGCTTAACCTTAGACGATGAAAAACTGTTTTTT.

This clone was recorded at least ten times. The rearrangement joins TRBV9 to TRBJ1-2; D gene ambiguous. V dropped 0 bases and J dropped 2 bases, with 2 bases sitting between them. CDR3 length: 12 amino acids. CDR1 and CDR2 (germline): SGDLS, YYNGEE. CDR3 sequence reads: CASSVDNYGYTF. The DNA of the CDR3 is TGTGCCAGCAGCGTAGACAACTATGGCTACACCTTC.

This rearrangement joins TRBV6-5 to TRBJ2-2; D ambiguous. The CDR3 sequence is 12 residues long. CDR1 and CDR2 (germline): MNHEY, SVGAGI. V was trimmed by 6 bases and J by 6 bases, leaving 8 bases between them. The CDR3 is CASRALAGELFF. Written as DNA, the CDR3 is TGTGCCAGCAGGGCTCTGGCCGGGGAGCTGTTTTTT.

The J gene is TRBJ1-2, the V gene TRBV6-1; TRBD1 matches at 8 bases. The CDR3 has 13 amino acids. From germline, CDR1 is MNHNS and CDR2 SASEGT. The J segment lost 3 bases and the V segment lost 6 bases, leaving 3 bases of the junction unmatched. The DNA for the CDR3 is TGTGCCAGCAGCCCGACAGGGGACTATGGCTACACCTTC. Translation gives CASSPTGDYGYTF.

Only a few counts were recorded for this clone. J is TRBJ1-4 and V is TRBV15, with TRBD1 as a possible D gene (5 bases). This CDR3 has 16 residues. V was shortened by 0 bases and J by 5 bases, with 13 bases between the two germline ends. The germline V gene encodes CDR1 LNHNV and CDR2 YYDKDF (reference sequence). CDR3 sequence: CATSRDPGAKNEKLFF. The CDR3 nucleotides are TGTGCCACCAGCAGAGACCCCGGGGCTAAGAATGAAAAACTGTTTTTT.

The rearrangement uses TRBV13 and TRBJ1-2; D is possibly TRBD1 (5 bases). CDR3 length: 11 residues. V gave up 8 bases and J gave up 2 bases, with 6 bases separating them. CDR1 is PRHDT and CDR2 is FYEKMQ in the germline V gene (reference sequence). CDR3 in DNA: TGTGCCAGCGGGGCGAACTATGGCTACACCTTC. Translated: CASGANYGYTF.

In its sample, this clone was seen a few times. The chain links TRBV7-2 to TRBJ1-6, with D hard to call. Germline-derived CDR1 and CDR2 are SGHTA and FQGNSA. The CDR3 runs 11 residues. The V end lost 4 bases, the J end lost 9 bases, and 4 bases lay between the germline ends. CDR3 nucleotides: TGTGCCAGCAGCTCGAGTTCACCCCTCCACTTT. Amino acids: CASSSSSPLHF.

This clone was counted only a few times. CDR3: CASRGGWGTEAFF. DNA for the CDR3: TGCGCCAGCAGGGGTGGGTGGGGCACTGAAGCTTTCTTT. The chain carries TRBV10-2 and TRBJ1-1; D unclear. Trimming left V 6 bases short and J 4 bases short, with 12 bases between. The CDR3 runs 13 residues. The germline CDR1 and CDR2 sequences are WSHSY and SAAADI.

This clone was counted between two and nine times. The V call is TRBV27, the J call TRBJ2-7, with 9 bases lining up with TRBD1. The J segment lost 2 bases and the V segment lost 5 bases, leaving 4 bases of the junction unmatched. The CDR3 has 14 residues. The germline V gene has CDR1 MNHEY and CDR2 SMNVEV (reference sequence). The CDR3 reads CASSAYRGPYEQYF. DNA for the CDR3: TGTGCCAGCAGTGCCTACAGGGGGCCCTACGAGCAGTACTTC.

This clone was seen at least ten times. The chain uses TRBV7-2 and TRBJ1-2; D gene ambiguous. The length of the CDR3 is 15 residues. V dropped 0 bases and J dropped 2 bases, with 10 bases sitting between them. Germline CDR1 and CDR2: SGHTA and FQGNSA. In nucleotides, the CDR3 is TGTGCCAGCAGCTTAGCGCTGTGGGGAAACTATGGCTACACCTTC. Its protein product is CASSLALWGNYGYTF.

Here the CDR3 DNA reads TGTGCCAGCAGCTTACAAGGGCGGGGAGATGAGACCCAGTACTTC. Its protein is CASSLQGRGDETQYF. The V and J genes are TRBV7-2 and TRBJ2-5, with D perhaps TRBD2 (6 bases). V dropped 2 bases and J dropped 5 bases, with 15 bases sitting between them. The CDR3 totals 15 residues. CDR1 is SGHTA and CDR2 is FQGNSA in the germline V gene.

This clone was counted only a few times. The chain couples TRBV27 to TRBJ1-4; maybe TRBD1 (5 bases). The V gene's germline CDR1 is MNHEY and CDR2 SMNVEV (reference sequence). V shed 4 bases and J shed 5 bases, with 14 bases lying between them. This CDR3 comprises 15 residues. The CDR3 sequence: CASSSSGIGNEKLFF. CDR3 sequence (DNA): TGTGCCAGCAGTTCCTCAGGGATTGGGAATGAAAAACTGTTTTTT.

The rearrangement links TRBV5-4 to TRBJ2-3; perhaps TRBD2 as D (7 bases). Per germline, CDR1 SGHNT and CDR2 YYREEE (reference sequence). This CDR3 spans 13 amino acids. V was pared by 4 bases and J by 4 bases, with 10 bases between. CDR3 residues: CASSGGAADTQYF. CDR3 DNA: TGTGCCAGCAGCGGGGGGGCCGCAGATACGCAGTATTTT.

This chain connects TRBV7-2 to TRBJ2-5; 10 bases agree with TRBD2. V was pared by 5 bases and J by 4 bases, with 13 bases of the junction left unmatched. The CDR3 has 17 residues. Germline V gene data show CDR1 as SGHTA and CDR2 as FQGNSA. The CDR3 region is CASSPPSGTSAGETQYF. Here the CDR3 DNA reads TGTGCCAGCAGCCCCCCGTCCGGGACTAGCGCGGGAGAGACCCAGTACTTC.

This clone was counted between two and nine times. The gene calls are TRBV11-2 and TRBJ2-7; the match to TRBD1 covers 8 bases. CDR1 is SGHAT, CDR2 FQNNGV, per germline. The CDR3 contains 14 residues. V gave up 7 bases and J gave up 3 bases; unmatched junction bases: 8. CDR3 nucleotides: TGTGCCAGCACCCGGGACAGGACGGTCTACGAGCAGTACTTC. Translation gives CASTRDRTVYEQYF.

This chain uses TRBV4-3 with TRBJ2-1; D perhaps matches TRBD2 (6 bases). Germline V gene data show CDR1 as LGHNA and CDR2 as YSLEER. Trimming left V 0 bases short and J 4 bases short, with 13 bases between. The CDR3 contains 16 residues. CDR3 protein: CASSQESQGGYNEQFF. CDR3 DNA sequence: TGCGCCAGCAGCCAAGAGTCGCAGGGAGGATACAATGAGCAGTTCTTC.

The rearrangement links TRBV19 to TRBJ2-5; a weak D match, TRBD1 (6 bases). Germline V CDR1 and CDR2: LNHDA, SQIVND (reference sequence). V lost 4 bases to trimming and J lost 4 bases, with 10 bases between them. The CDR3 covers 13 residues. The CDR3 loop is CASSRQGRETQYF. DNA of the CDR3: TGTGCCAGTAGTAGGCAGGGGCGAGAGACCCAGTACTTC.

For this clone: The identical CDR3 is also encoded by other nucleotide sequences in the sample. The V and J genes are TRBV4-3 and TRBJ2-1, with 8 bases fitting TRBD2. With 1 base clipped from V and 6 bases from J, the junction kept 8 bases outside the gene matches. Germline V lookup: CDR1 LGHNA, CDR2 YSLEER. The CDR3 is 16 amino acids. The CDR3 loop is CASSQGGSGGPNEQFF. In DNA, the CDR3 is TGCGCCAGCAGCCAAGGGGGCAGCGGGGGCCCCAATGAGCAGTTCTTC.

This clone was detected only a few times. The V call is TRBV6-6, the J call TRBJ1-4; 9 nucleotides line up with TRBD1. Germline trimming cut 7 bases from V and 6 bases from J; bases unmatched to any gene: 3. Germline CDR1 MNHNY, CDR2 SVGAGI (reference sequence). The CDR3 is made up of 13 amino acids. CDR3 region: CASTGQGYEKLFF. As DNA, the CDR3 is TGTGCCAGCACCGGACAGGGGTATGAAAAACTGTTTTTT.